Listed here are 3 T cell receptor beta chains from one sample, sequenced in a study of CD8+CD57+ T cells in acquired aplastic anemia. Profiling of TCR beta VDJ combinations and CDR3 sequences used genomic DNA as template. From the reads, TCRdb called clonotypes with MiXCR, one entry per CDR3 protein. In the table there are 310,000 or so distinct CDR3 sequences, roughly 59% of which are singletons. Individuals selected for sequencing had exhibited CD8+CD57+ cell expansion on flow cytometry. The sequenced sample was sorted CD4+, CD8+, or CD8+CD57+ T cells (not recorded which) from PBMCs. The receptor source for this set is a human donor with aplastic anemia.

There are a few counts of this clonotype. The genes are TRBV15 and TRBJ2-2; TRBD1 aligns across 10 bases. The CDR3 has 15 amino acids. Germline CDR1 LNHNV, CDR2 YYDKDF (reference sequence). Trimming cost V 9 bases and J 3 bases; bases outside gene matches: 7. CDR3 coding DNA: TGTGCCACAAGAACCGGGACAGGGGACACCGGGGAGCTGTTTTTT. Its translation is CATRTGTGDTGELFF.

This clonotype was recorded at least ten times. This rearrangement joins TRBV11-2 to TRBJ2-7; D unclear. This CDR3 has 17 residues. The V end lost 3 bases, the J end lost 5 bases, and 23 bases lay between the germline ends. Germline V gives CDR1 SGHAT, CDR2 FQNNGV. The CDR3 DNA reads as TGTGCCAGCAGCTTCCCGGGTACCTACCTCTCTAAAGACGAGCAGTACTTC. Protein product: CASSFPGTYLSKDEQYF. Based on the CDR3 plus reference TRBV11-2 and TRBJ2-7, the full variable domain is EAGVAQSPRYKIIEKRQSVAFWCNPISGHATLYWYQQILGQGPKLLIQFQNNGVVDDSQLPKDRFSAERLKGVDSTLKIQPAKLEDSAVYLCASSFPGTYLSKDEQYFGPGTRLTVT.

The chain couples TRBV20-1 to TRBJ1-5; a weak D match, TRBD1 (5 bases). The germline V and J ends were trimmed by 3 bases and 2 bases, with 14 bases remaining between them. CDR1 and CDR2 from the germline V gene are DFQATT and SNEGSKA (reference sequence). The CDR3 runs 15 residues. CDR3 DNA: TGCAGTGCTAGGGCGAACAGGCTCGGCAATCAGCCCCAGCATTTT. It specifies CSARANRLGNQPQHF.